The 26 T cell receptor beta chains listed next were all sequenced from one sample in a study of CD8+ T cells in alopecia areata. Extraction and reverse transcription of RNA yielded cDNA as the sequencing template. Clones were sequenced by immunoSEQ multiplex PCR, and TCRdb holds only the in-frame ones, with some missing. This sample has 150,000 to 200,000 clones, with about 54% found just once. The treatment was: oral pan-JAK inhibitor, 5-10 mg twice daily. Sample: CD4+ T cells sorted from blood, taken between weeks 55 and 65, from a patient treated with tofacitinib. These receptors were obtained from a human donor with alopecia areata.

Comments on this clone: One end of the junction does not line up with germline, which may come from a read error. The chain recombines TRBV7-2 with TRBJ2-2; no definite D call. CDR1 and CDR2 from the germline V gene are SGHTA and FQGNSA. This CDR3 comprises 16 residues. The CDR3 sequence: CASSLGRTVNTGELFF. The CDR3 DNA reads TGTGCTAGCAGCTTAGGGCGTACAGTTAACACCGGGGAGCTGTTTTTT.

V and J are TRBV7-9 and TRBJ1-1, with D possibly being TRBD1 (5 bases). The V end lost 6 bases, the J end lost 3 bases, and 14 bases lay between the germline ends. This CDR3 has 14 residues. Germline V gives CDR1 SEHNR, CDR2 FQNEAQ (reference sequence). Here the CDR3 DNA reads TGTGCCAGCAGTAAGGGACCTAGGGACACTGAAGCTTTCTTT. It encodes CASSKGPRDTEAFF.

The chain links TRBV29-1 to TRBJ1-1; 9 bases align to TRBD1. Germline V gives CDR1 SQVTM, CDR2 ANQGSEA. Trimming cost V 6 bases and J 8 bases; bases outside gene matches: 10. This CDR3 comprises 13 residues. DNA of the CDR3: TGCAGCGTCCGGGACAGGGACATGGGGGAAGCTTTCTTT. Residues: CSVRDRDMGEAFF.

J is TRBJ1-4 and V is TRBV29-1; perhaps TRBD1 as D (6 bases). Trimming stripped 7 bases from V and 8 bases from J, with 14 bases between. Germline V gives CDR1 SQVTM, CDR2 ANQGSEA. This CDR3 is built from 12 residues. DNA of the CDR3: TGCAGCGCCCAGGGGTTATGGGAAAAACTGTTTTTT. This translates into CSAQGLWEKLFF.

V is TRBV6-5 and J is TRBJ2-7, with a weak D call TRBD2 (5 bases). V lost 0 bases and J lost 2, with 11 bases in between. The CDR3 covers 15 residues. CDR1 is MNHEY, CDR2 SVGAGI, per germline. The CDR3 DNA reads TGTGCCAGCAGTTACTCGAGGACTCCCACCTACGAGCAGTACTTC. As protein: CASSYSRTPTYEQYF.

The chain is built from TRBV10-3 and TRBJ1-2; the D is unclear. Trimming took 8 bases from V and 4 from J, leaving 17 bases between them. The CDR3 loop spans 14 amino acids. Germline CDR1 reads ENHRY; CDR2 reads SYGVKD. The CDR3 sequence: CAIAQDRAAYGYTF. CDR3 DNA sequence: TGTGCCATCGCCCAAGACCGGGCTGCCTATGGCTACACCTTC.

V usage is TRBV5-6 and J usage is TRBJ2-1; 9 nucleotides agree with TRBD2. CDR3 length equals 16 residues. CDR1 and CDR2 from the germline V gene are SGHDT and YYEEEE. The V and J ends lost 5 bases and 3 bases, in that order; junction bases with no gene match: 9. The CDR3: CASRQGTSSGYNEQFF. CDR3 DNA: TGTGCCAGCAGACAAGGGACTAGCAGCGGCTACAATGAGCAGTTCTTC.

The J gene is TRBJ1-6, the V gene TRBV27, with D maybe TRBD1 (5 bases). CDR1 MNHEY and CDR2 SMNVEV come from the germline V gene (reference sequence). CDR3 length equals 15 residues. V was trimmed by 6 bases and J by 6 bases, leaving 15 bases between them. In DNA, the CDR3 is TGTGCCAGCAGCGGGACCAGGAGGACTAATTCACCCCTCCACTTT. Amino acids: CASSGTRRTNSPLHF.

The chain has TRBV28 and TRBJ1-5, with D unclear. Trimming left V 6 bases short and J 1 base short, with 16 bases between. The CDR3 runs 16 residues. Germline V gene sequence: CDR1 MDHEN, CDR2 SYDVKM. The CDR3 region has the DNA TGTGCCAGCAGCCGATTGAGTCGGCTAAGCAATCAGCCCCAGCATTTT. This codes for CASSRLSRLSNQPQHF. The variable domain in full, completed from reference TRBV28 and TRBJ1-5, reads DVKVTQSSRYLVKRTGEKVFLECVQDMDHENMFWYRQDPGLGLRLIYFSYDVKMKEKGDIPEGYSVSREKKERFSLILESASTNQTSMYLCASSRLSRLSNQPQHFGDGTRLSIL.

The chain joins TRBV19 to TRBJ1-5, with 7 bases aligning to TRBD1. The V segment lost 3 bases and the J segment 8 bases; nucleotides outside the gene matches: 16. This CDR3 region has 17 residues. The germline V gene encodes CDR1 LNHDA and CDR2 SQIVND (reference sequence). CDR3 sequence reads: CASSISWTGWSVEPQHF. CDR3 nucleotides: TGTGCCAGTAGTATTTCGTGGACAGGCTGGTCAGTTGAGCCCCAGCATTTT. The full variable domain, completed using reference TRBV19 and TRBJ1-5, is DGGITQSPKYLFRKEGQNVTLSCEQNLNHDAMYWYRQDPGQGLRLIYYSQIVNDFQKGDIAEGYSVSREKKESFPLTVTSAQKNPTAFYLCASSISWTGWSVEPQHFGDGTRLSIL.

The sample holds a few counts of this clone. The rearrangement uses TRBV29-1 and TRBJ1-1; maybe TRBD1 (5 bases). The CDR3 sequence is 13 residues long. Between the trimmed V and J ends, which lost 7 bases and 4 bases, there was a span of 16 bases. Germline assignment: CDR1 SQVTM and CDR2 ANQGSEA. The CDR3 DNA reads TGCAGCGGGTCAGGGAGGGATAGCACTGAAGCTTTCTTT. Amino acids: CSGSGRDSTEAFF.

Regarding this clone: A much larger clone differs from this one at a single base, so this may be a read error. This chain uses TRBV5-6 with TRBJ2-1; tentatively, D is TRBD1 (6 bases). V lost 0 bases and J 6 bases, leaving 7 bases between the germline ends. The CDR3 runs 13 residues. CDR1 and CDR2 from the germline V gene are SGHDT and YYEEEE. The CDR3 sequence: CASSLDRVNEQFF. The CDR3 bases are TGTGCCAGCAGCTTGGACAGGGTCAATGAGCAGTTCTTC.

CDR3 bases: TGCAGCATCTGGGACAGGGAGAGGAATGAGCAGTTCTTC. Translation gives CSIWDRERNEQFF. The chain links TRBV29-1 to TRBJ2-1; 9 bases agree with TRBD1. V was clipped by 8 bases and J by 7 bases; unmatched bases: 9. The CDR3 runs 13 residues. Per the germline V gene, CDR1 is SQVTM and CDR2 is ANQGSEA.

The rearrangement links TRBV4-2 to TRBJ2-5; D is unresolved. There are 14 residues in the CDR3. Germline assignment: CDR1 LGHNA and CDR2 YNFKEQ. The V end lost 0 bases, the J end lost 3 bases, and 8 bases lay between the germline ends. The CDR3 DNA reads TGTGCCAGCAGCCAAGATCTTACAAAAGAGACCCAGTACTTC. Its protein is CASSQDLTKETQYF.

This chain connects TRBV10-3 to TRBJ2-7, with D tentatively TRBD1 (6 bases). This CDR3 comprises 13 residues. Trimming stripped 2 bases from V and 4 bases from J, with 9 bases between. Germline V gene data show CDR1 as ENHRY and CDR2 as SYGVKD. CDR3 bases: TGTGCCATCAGTGAGGGACAGAGGTACGAGCAGTACTTC. It encodes CAISEGQRYEQYF.

This clone has only one observation. The rearrangement links TRBV5-1 to TRBJ2-1, with 7 bases lining up with TRBD1. The CDR3 runs 13 residues. J was trimmed by 10 bases and V by 4 bases; bases with no gene match: 8. CDR1 and CDR2 from the germline V gene are SGHRS and YFSETQ. The CDR3 reads CASSRQGFNEQFF. DNA of the CDR3: TGCGCCAGCAGCAGACAGGGATTCAACGAGCAGTTCTTC.

This clone appeared a single time. The chain couples TRBV18 to TRBJ1-5; D gene uncertain. This CDR3 has 13 amino acids. CDR1 and CDR2 from the germline V gene are KGHSH and LQKENI. The V end lost 3 bases, the J end lost 3 bases, and 6 bases lay between the germline ends. The CDR3, as DNA: TGTGCCAGCTCACCGGGCTTCAATCAGCCCCAGCATTTT. This encodes CASSPGFNQPQHF.

The chain recombines TRBV2 with TRBJ1-5, with a weak D call TRBD1 (5 bases). The length of the CDR3 is 13 residues. Germline V gene sequence: CDR1 SNHLY, CDR2 FYNNEI. The V and J ends lost 7 bases and 3 bases respectively, with 10 bases between them. CDR3 sequence (DNA): TGTGCCAGCACGGCAGGGTACAATCAGCCCCAGCATTTT. Protein: CASTAGYNQPQHF.

The rearrangement uses TRBV7-9 and TRBJ1-5; the match to TRBD1 covers 11 bases. The CDR3 has 13 residues. Germline CDR1 and CDR2: SEHNR and FQNEAQ (reference sequence). Trimming took 10 bases from V and 7 from J; bases not matched to a gene: 6. The DNA of the CDR3 is TGTGCCACCGCGGGACAGGGGGGGCAGCCCCAGCATTTT. Its translation: CATAGQGGQPQHF.

The CDR3 here is CASSYSSGGTYGYTF. The CDR3 nucleotides are TGTGCCAGCAGTTACTCGAGCGGTGGGACCTATGGCTACACCTTC. V is TRBV6-5 and J is TRBJ1-2, with a tentative D call TRBD1 (5 bases). The ends were cut back, 0 bases at V and 4 bases at J, with 12 bases in the middle. This CDR3 contains 15 residues. Germline lookup yields CDR1 MNHEY and CDR2 SVGAGI.

This clone was detected only once. The chain links TRBV10-2 to TRBJ1-5; 8 positions match TRBD1. The V gene end was trimmed by 1 base and the J gene end by 1 base; junction bases not matched to a gene: 6. The germline CDR1 and CDR2 sequences are WSHSY and SAAADI. CDR3 length: 17 residues. In DNA form, the CDR3 reads TGCGCCAGCAGTGAGTGGTACGGGGACAGGAGCAATCAGCCCCAGCATTTT. Translated: CASSEWYGDRSNQPQHF.

The chain uses TRBV29-1 and TRBJ2-5; D may correspond to TRBD1 or TRBD2 (5 bases each). The germline V and J ends were trimmed by 4 bases and 5 bases, with 11 bases remaining between them. CDR1 and CDR2 from the germline V gene are SQVTM and ANQGSEA. The CDR3 sequence is 12 residues long. The CDR3 nucleotides read TGCAGCGTTGGGCAGGGACCCGAGACCCAGTACTTC. Amino acid sequence: CSVGQGPETQYF.

The rearrangement uses TRBV5-1 and TRBJ2-5; a weak D match, TRBD1 (6 bases). The V end lost 4 bases, the J end lost 1 base, and 14 bases lay between the germline ends. This CDR3 is 15 amino acids long. Looked up from germline, CDR1 is SGHRS and CDR2 is YFSETQ. CDR3: CASSARTASQETQYF. CDR3 DNA sequence: TGCGCCAGCAGCGCACGGACAGCTAGCCAAGAGACCCAGTACTTC. The variable domain in full, with the rest retrieved from reference TRBV5-1 and TRBJ2-5, is KAGVTQTPRYLIKTRGQQVTLSCSPISGHRSVSWYQQTPGQGLQFLFEYFSETQRNKGNFPGRFSGRQFSNSRSEMNVSTLELGDSALYLCASSARTASQETQYFGPGTRLLVL.

This clone occurred once. The chain employs TRBV9 and TRBJ2-2; D possibly uses TRBD1 or TRBD2 (6 bases each). Trimming took off 4 bases at V and 1 base at J, with 11 bases between the two ends. The CDR3 extends over 15 amino acids. Per germline, CDR1 SGDLS and CDR2 YYNGEE. CDR3 sequence: CASSPGGRNTGELFF. For the CDR3, the DNA is TGTGCCAGCAGCCCCGGGGGCAGGAACACCGGGGAGCTGTTTTTT.

The genes are TRBV29-1 and TRBJ2-2; D tentatively reads TRBD1 or TRBD2 (5 bases each). V lost 7 bases to trimming and J lost 5 bases, with 11 bases between them. Germline lookup yields CDR1 SQVTM and CDR2 ANQGSEA. The length of the CDR3 is 12 residues. CDR3 in amino acids: CSGDGGTGELFF. In nucleotides, the CDR3 is TGCAGCGGCGATGGGGGAACCGGGGAGCTGTTTTTT.

V gene TRBV27 combines with J gene TRBJ1-6; D not resolved. This CDR3 spans 14 amino acids. Germline assignment: CDR1 MNHEY and CDR2 SMNVEV (reference sequence). The germline V and J ends were trimmed by 3 bases and 8 bases, with 11 bases remaining between them. The CDR3 sequence is CASSFSGSDSPLHF. In nucleotides, the CDR3 is TGTGCCAGCAGTTTTTCGGGGTCCGATTCACCCCTCCACTTT.